This note documents a single TCR beta chain sequence. This receptor's antigen is unknown. No qualities accompany the bases; no much larger clone lies one base away. The sample's time point label is to be understood as: patch test 1, 2 weeks after DPC sensitization. The sample's treatment or condition label, in plain terms: therapeutic diphenylcyclopropenone sensitization with weekly scalp DPC. Blood at each patch-test visit was drawn before the patch test was applied. Patients were eligible if aged 18 to 70, diagnosed with alopecia and judged suitable for DPC therapy, and pregnant patients were excluded. Total RNA was extracted from unfractionated whole blood that had been collected in Tempus Blood RNA tubes. This specimen belongs to a study of human T cells and chemical hapten exposure (dated by TCRdb to the early 2020s). Describing the broader study: For sensitization, 2% DPC in acetone was applied to an approximately 2 cm by approximately 2 cm area of upper inner arm skin. Throughout the approximately 22-week study period, patients were also given weekly therapeutic DPC doses on the scalp. Patch testing was done on the upper back using Finn chambers containing 0.01% DPC, and results were scored after 6 days according to International Contact Dermatitis Research Group standards. Most of the patients in the cohort were female, and the cohort covered alopecia areata with under or over 50% scalp involvement, alopecia totalis and alopecia universalis. Libraries were pooled for sequencing, and variation in per-sample TCR yields was attributed mainly to small differences in library volumes within the pool. This study followed changes in the peripheral blood TCR repertoire in vivo during primary and secondary sensitization of alopecia patients to the hapten diphenylcyclopropenone (DPC). Blood samples were taken from patients before sensitization (week 0) and then at 2, 6 and about 24 weeks after DPC sensitization. Around 29 alopecia patients provided blood for TCR sequencing at one to four time points (pre-sensitization, 2, 6 and 24 weeks).

What the authors observed across the whole study: Repeated subsampling changed both the strength of the expansion versus patch-test correlation and the threshold at which the correlation became significant. No change with DPC sensitization was found in the number of TCRs above 1 in 1000 frequency, and no evidence of global repertoire structure alterations was found. All patients had alopecia, a presumed autoimmune disease, so their immune response might differ from that of healthy individuals. The number of PT1 expanded TCRs positively correlated with patch test score, significant at thresholds 8, 16 and 32 but not 4. Expanded TCRs formed significantly more large CDR3 similarity clusters than pre-sensitization or healthy control sets, consistent with antigen-driven responses.

The library was prepared using RACE. The sequencer was a NextSeq 500. Library preparation attached unique molecular identifiers to individual cDNA molecules for quantitative, reproducible TCR counting. For every blood RNA sample, sequencing covered both the TCR alpha and TCR beta chains. Per the source publication's procedure: A median of around 100,000 TCRs per sample was observed, with a range of about 20,000 to 700,000. The Decombinator software suite was used to annotate the V, J and CDR3 of the TCR reads. For the PS versus PT1 abundance plots, all samples were subsampled to the same number of TCRs (28,000). TCRs were defined as expanded if absent before sensitization and observed at least eight times at the 2-week time point. TCRdb ran its own pipeline on the public reads, namely fastp trimming at Q25 and MiXCR clone calling, and kept in-frame beta chains. Rows are unified per CDR3 protein, each entry keeping the most common DNA and genes. The V and J calls and clone size are TCRdb's, not the authors'. Within this sample are fewer than 400,000 distinct CDR3 sequences, with under 8% of them counted one time only. The leading ten clones occupy 8.4% of the sample.

Trimming costs V 7 bases and J 7 bases, and their ends lie 25 bases apart. From the germline V gene, CDR1 is MNHNS and CDR2 is SASEGT. The CDR3 sequence holds 16 residues, the cysteine and phenylalanine included. Here the CDR3 DNA is all that survives: 48 bases in frame from base 1. This chain is built from TRBV6-1 and TRBJ1-1, with no D gene named confidently. The source was whole blood, collected in connection with sensitization to the hapten diphenylcyclopropenone (DPC). This TCR was recovered from a woman under 30 with alopecia areata. Some clones in this sample may be carry-over from other donors' samples. CDR3 sequence: CASTLLRGTLLNEAFF. The DNA is TGTGCCAGCACCTTACTAAGAGGTACCCTCCTTAATGAAGCTTTCTTT.